The 11 T cell receptor beta chains below all came from one sample that was sequenced in a study of shared clonotypes between healthy human individuals. TCRdb keeps only in-frame clones here, not all; method: immunoSEQ multiplex PCR. Among some 2,500,000 clones listed, 93% were seen once. The sequenced sample was naive CD4+ T cells from PBMCs. Subset defined: CD45RA+ positively selected. These receptors were collected from a man younger than 35 in good health. Some clones in this sample may be carry-over from other donors' samples.

This clone appeared a single time. V is TRBV9 and J is TRBJ1-6; TRBD1 might be the D (6 bases). The CDR3 covers 14 residues. Germline CDR1 SGDLS, CDR2 YYNGEE. Trimming stripped 7 bases from V and 8 bases from J, with 16 bases between. The CDR3 protein is CASAPGAPYSPLHF. CDR3 DNA: TGTGCCAGCGCACCAGGGGCGCCTTATTCACCCCTCCACTTT.

Regarding this clone: The sample carries other DNA sequences with the same CDR3. The rearrangement uses TRBV5-1 and TRBJ2-5; D uncertain. The ends were cut back, 2 bases at V and 1 base at J, with 6 bases in the middle. CDR1 and CDR2 (germline): SGHRS, YFSETQ. There are 13 residues in the CDR3. The CDR3 sequence is CASSLGFQETQYF. CDR3 sequence (DNA): TGCGCCAGCAGCTTAGGGTTCCAAGAGACCCAGTACTTC. Filled out from reference TRBV5-1 and TRBJ2-5, the complete variable domain reads KAGVTQTPRYLIKTRGQQVTLSCSPISGHRSVSWYQQTPGQGLQFLFEYFSETQRNKGNFPGRFSGRQFSNSRSEMNVSTLELGDSALYLCASSLGFQETQYFGPGTRLLVL.

J is TRBJ1-5 and V is TRBV2, with D possibly being TRBD1 (5 bases). Germline V gene data show CDR1 as SNHLY and CDR2 as FYNNEI. Trimming stripped 4 bases from V and 6 bases from J, with 19 bases between. This CDR3 spans 16 amino acids. The CDR3 reads CASSVPGSGVGQPQHF. CDR3 in DNA: TGTGCCAGCAGTGTGCCTGGTTCGGGGGTGGGTCAGCCCCAGCATTTT.

The chain carries TRBV7-2 and TRBJ2-5; unclear D gene. The V gene's germline CDR1 is SGHTA and CDR2 FQGNSA. The V gene lost 4 bases and the J gene lost 2 bases, with 8 bases spanning the gap. The CDR3 loop spans 13 amino acids. CDR3: CASSSLLQETQYF. The DNA for the CDR3 is TGTGCCAGCAGCTCCTTGCTGCAAGAGACCCAGTACTTC.

V gene TRBV4-1 combines with J gene TRBJ1-3, with unresolved D. Trimming stripped 3 bases from V and 3 bases from J, with 15 bases between. CDR3 length: 16 amino acids. Germline assignment: CDR1 MGHRA and CDR2 YSYEKL. The CDR3 DNA sequence: TGCGCCAGCAGCCATACACCTCGGACGGATGGAAACACCATATATTTT. Amino acids: CASSHTPRTDGNTIYF.

Here the CDR3 DNA reads TGTGCCAGCAGCTGGGGCTCCTACTACGAGCAGTACTTC. It encodes CASSWGSYYEQYF. This rearrangement joins TRBV5-8 to TRBJ2-7, with D tentatively TRBD1 (5 bases). Germline loops: CDR1 SGHTS, CDR2 YDEGEE. CDR3 length: 13 residues. V lost 3 bases and J 3 bases, leaving 10 bases between the germline ends.

The J gene is TRBJ1-1, the V gene TRBV25-1; D ambiguous. V lost 3 bases and J lost 8, with 7 bases in between. This CDR3 contains 11 residues. Per germline, CDR1 MGHDK and CDR2 SYGVNS. CDR3 residues: CASSELSEAFF. CDR3 in DNA: TGTGCCAGCAGTGAGCTTTCCGAAGCTTTCTTT.

The chain links TRBV11-2 to TRBJ2-1; 8 nucleotides align to TRBD1. Germline CDR1 and CDR2: SGHAT and FQNNGV. V shed 1 base, J shed 1 base, and the junction held 3 bases outside the gene matches. The CDR3 runs to 16 residues. The DNA for the CDR3 is TGTGCCAGCAGCTTAGGTGGGACAGGATCCTACAATGAGCAGTTCTTC. Translated, it gives CASSLGGTGSYNEQFF.

The chain is built from TRBV29-1 and TRBJ2-5; 11 bases fit TRBD2. The tail of the sequence fits TRBJ2-7 better, so the J call may be wrong. The CDR3 runs 16 residues. Germline lookup yields CDR1 SQVTM and CDR2 ANQGSEA. The CDR3 reads CSVEDLGTSGSYEQYF. The CDR3 DNA reads as TGCAGCGTTGAAGATCTTGGGACTAGCGGCTCCTACGAGCAGTACTTC.

J is TRBJ2-5 and V is TRBV19, with D perhaps TRBD1 (6 bases). The CDR3 contains 16 residues. V lost 3 bases to trimming and J lost 7 bases, with 21 bases between them. Germline CDR1 and CDR2: LNHDA and SQIVND (reference sequence). The CDR3 DNA is TGTGCCAGTAGTATCGGAAGGGACACACCGATGGGGACCCAGTACTTC. Its protein product is CASSIGRDTPMGTQYF.

The V call is TRBV5-1, the J call TRBJ2-3; 9 bases are shared with TRBD2. Germline lookup yields CDR1 SGHRS and CDR2 YFSETQ. This CDR3 comprises 19 residues. J was trimmed by 1 base and V by 0 bases; bases with no gene match: 12. CDR3 region: CASSLAGGRAFAGTDTQYF. DNA for the CDR3: TGCGCCAGCAGCTTGGCCGGCGGGAGGGCCTTTGCTGGCACAGATACGCAGTATTTT. Based on the CDR3 plus reference TRBV5-1 and TRBJ2-3, the full variable domain is KAGVTQTPRYLIKTRGQQVTLSCSPISGHRSVSWYQQTPGQGLQFLFEYFSETQRNKGNFPGRFSGRQFSNSRSEMNVSTLELGDSALYLCASSLAGGRAFAGTDTQYFGPGTRLTVL.